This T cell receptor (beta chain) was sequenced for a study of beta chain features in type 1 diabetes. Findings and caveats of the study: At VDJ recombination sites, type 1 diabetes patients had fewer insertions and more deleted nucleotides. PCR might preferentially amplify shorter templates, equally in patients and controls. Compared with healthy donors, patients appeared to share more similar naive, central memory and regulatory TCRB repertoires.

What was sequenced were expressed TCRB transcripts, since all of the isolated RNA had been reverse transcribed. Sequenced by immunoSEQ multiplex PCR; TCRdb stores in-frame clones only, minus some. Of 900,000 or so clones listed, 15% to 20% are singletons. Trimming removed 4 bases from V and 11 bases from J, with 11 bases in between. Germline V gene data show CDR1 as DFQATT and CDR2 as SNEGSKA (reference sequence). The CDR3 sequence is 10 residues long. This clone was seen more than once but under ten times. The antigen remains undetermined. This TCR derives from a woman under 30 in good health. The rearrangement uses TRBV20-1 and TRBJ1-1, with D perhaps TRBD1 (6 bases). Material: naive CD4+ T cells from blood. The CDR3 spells CSAITGPAFF. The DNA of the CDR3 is TGCAGTGCTATTACAGGGCCCGCTTTCTTT.